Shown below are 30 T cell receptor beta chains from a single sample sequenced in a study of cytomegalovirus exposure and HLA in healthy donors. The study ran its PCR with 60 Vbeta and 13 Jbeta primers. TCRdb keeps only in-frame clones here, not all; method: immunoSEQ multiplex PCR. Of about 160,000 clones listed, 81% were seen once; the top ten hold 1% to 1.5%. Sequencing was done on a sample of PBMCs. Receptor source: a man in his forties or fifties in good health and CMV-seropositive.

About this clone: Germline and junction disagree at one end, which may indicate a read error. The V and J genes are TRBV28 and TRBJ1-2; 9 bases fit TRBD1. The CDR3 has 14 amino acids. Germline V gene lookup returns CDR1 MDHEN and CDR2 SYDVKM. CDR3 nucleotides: TGTGCCTGCAGTACCACAGGGGGCCCCTATGGCTACACCTTC. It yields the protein CACSTTGGPYGYTF.

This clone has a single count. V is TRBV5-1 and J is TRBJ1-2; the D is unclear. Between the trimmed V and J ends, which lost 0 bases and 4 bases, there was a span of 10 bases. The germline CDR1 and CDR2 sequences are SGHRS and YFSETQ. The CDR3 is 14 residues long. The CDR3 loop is CASSLEAGRYGYTF. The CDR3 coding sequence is TGCGCCAGCAGCTTGGAGGCGGGTCGCTATGGCTACACCTTC.

The CDR3 coding sequence is TGTGCCAGCAGCTCGGACCAGGGTCACGAGCAGTACTTC. It is translated as CASSSDQGHEQYF. The J gene is TRBJ2-7, the V gene TRBV11-3, with D perhaps TRBD1 (5 bases). The CDR3 length is 13 residues. The V gene's germline CDR1 is SGHNT and CDR2 YENEEA. Trimming removed 4 bases from V and 5 bases from J, with 12 bases in between.

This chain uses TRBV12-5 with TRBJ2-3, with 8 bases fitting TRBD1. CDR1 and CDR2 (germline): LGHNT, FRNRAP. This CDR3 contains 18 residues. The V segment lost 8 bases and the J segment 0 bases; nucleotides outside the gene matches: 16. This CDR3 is CASFPPLAQGASTDTQYF. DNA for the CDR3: TGTGCTAGTTTTCCCCCCCTAGCCCAGGGGGCGAGCACAGATACGCAGTATTTT. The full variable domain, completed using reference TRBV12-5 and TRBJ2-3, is DARVTQTPRHKVTEMGQEVTMRCQPILGHNTVFWYRQTMMQGLELLAYFRNRAPLDDSGMPKDRFSAEMPDATLATLKIQPSEPRDSAVYFCASFPPLAQGASTDTQYFGPGTRLTVL.

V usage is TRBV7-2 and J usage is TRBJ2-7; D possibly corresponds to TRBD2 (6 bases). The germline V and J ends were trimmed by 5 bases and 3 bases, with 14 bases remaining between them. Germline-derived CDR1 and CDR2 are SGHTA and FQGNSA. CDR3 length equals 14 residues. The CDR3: CASSRLGSYYEQYF. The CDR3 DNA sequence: TGTGCCAGCAGCAGACTAGGGAGTTACTACGAGCAGTACTTC. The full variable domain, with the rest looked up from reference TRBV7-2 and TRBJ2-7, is GAGVSQSPSNKVTEKGKDVELRCDPISGHTALYWYRQSLGQGLEFLIYFQGNSAPDKSGLPSDRFSAERTGGSVSTLTIQRTQQEDSAVYLCASSRLGSYYEQYFGPGTRLTVT.

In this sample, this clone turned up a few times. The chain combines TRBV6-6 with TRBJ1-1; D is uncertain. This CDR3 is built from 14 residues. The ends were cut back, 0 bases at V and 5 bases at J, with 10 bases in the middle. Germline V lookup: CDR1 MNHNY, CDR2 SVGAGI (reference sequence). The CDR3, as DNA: TGTGCCAGCAGTTACTCTGCGGGGAGGACTGAAGCTTTCTTT. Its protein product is CASSYSAGRTEAFF.

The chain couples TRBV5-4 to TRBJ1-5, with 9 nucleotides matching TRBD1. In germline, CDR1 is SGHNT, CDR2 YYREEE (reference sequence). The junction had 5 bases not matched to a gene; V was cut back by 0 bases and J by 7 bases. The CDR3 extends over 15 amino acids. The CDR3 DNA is TGTGCCAGCAGCTTGGGGGGACAGGGAGAGCAGCCCCAGCATTTT. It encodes CASSLGGQGEQPQHF.

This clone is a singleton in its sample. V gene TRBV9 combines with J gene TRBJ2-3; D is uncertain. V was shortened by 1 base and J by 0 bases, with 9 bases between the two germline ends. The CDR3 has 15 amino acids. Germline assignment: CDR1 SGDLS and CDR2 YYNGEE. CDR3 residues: CASSVISASTDTQYF. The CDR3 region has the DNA TGTGCCAGCAGCGTAATCAGTGCTAGCACAGATACGCAGTATTTT.

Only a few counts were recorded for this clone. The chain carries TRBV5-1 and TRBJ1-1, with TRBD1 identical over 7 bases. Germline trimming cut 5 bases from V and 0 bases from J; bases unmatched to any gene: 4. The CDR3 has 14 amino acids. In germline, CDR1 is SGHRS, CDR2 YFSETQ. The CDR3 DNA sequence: TGCGCCAGCAGGAAACAGGGGATGAACACTGAAGCTTTCTTT. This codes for CASRKQGMNTEAFF.

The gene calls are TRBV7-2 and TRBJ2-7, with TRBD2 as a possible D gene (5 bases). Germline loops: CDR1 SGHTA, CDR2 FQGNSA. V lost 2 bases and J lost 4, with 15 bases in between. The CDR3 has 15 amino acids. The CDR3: CASSLSAALGYEQYF. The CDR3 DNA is TGTGCCAGCAGCTTATCGGCGGCACTAGGGTACGAGCAGTACTTC.

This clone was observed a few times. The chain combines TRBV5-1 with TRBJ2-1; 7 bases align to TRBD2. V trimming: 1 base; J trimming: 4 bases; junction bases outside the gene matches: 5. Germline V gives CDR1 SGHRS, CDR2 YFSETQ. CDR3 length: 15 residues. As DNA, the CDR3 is TGCGCCAGCAGCTTGTTGGAAGCGGGATACAATGAGCAGTTCTTC. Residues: CASSLLEAGYNEQFF.

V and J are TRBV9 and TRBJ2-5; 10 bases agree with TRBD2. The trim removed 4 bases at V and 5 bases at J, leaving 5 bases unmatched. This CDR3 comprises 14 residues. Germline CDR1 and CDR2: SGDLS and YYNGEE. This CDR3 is CASSSGLAAETQYF. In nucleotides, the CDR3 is TGTGCCAGCAGCTCAGGACTAGCGGCGGAGACCCAGTACTTC.

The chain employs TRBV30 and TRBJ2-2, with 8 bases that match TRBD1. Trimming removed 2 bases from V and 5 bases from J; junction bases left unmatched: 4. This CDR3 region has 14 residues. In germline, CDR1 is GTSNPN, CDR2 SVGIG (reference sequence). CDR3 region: CAWSWQGATGELFF. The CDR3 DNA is TGTGCCTGGAGTTGGCAGGGGGCGACCGGGGAGCTGTTTTTT.

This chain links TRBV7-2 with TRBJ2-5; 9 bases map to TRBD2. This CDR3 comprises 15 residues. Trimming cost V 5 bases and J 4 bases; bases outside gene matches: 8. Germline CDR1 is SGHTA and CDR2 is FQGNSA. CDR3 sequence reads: CASSILAGAVETQYF. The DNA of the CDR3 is TGTGCCAGCAGCATTTTAGCGGGAGCGGTAGAGACCCAGTACTTC. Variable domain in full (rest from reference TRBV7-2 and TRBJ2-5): GAGVSQSPSNKVTEKGKDVELRCDPISGHTALYWYRQSLGQGLEFLIYFQGNSAPDKSGLPSDRFSAERTGGSVSTLTIQRTQQEDSAVYLCASSILAGAVETQYFGPGTRLLVL.

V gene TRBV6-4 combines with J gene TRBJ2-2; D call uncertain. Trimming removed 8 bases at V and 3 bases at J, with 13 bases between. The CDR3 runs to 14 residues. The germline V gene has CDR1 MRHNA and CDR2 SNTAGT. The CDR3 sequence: CASRPEIYTGELFF. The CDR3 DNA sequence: TGTGCCAGCCGCCCCGAGATATACACCGGGGAGCTGTTTTTT.

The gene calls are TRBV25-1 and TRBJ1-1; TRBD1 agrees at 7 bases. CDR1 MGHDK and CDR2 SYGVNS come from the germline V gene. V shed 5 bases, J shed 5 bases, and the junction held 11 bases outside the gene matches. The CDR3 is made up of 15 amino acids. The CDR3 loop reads CASSPRTGLWTEAFF. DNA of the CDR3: TGTGCCAGCAGTCCCCGGACAGGTTTATGGACTGAAGCTTTCTTT. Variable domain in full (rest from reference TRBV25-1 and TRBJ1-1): EADIYQTPRYLVIGTGKKITLECSQTMGHDKMYWYQQDPGMELHLIHYSYGVNSTEKGDLSSESTVSRIRTEHFPLTLESARPSHTSQYLCASSPRTGLWTEAFFGQGTRLTVV.

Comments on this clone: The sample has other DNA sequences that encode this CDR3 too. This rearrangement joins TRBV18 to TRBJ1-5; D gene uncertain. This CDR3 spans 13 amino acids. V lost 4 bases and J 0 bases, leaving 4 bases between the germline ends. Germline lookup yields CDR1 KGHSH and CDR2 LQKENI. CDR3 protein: CASSRDSNQPQHF. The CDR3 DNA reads TGTGCCAGCTCACGAGATAGCAATCAGCCCCAGCATTTT.

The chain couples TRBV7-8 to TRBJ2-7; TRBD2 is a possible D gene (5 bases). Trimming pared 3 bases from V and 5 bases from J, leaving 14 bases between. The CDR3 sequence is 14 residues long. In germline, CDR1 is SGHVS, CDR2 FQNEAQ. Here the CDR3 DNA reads TGTGCCAGCAGCTTCGAACTAGGTTCCGACGAGCAGTACTTC. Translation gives CASSFELGSDEQYF.

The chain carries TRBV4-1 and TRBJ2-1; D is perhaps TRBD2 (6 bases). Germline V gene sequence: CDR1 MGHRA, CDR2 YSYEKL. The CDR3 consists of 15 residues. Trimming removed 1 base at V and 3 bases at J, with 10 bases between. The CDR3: CASSQGEEYYNEQFF. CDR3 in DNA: TGCGCCAGCAGCCAAGGGGAGGAGTACTACAATGAGCAGTTCTTC.

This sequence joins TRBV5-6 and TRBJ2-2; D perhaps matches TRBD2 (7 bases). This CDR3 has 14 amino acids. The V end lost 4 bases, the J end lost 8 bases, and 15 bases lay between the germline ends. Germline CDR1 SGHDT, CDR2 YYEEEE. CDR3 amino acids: CASSPPGGPGELFF. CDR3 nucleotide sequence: TGTGCCAGCAGCCCGCCGGGGGGCCCGGGGGAGCTGTTTTTT.

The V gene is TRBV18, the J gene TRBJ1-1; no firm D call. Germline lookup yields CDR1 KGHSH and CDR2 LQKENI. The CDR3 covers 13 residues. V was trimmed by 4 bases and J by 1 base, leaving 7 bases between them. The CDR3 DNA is TGTGCCAGCTCACTCCAGGCGAACACTGAAGCTTTCTTT. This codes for CASSLQANTEAFF.

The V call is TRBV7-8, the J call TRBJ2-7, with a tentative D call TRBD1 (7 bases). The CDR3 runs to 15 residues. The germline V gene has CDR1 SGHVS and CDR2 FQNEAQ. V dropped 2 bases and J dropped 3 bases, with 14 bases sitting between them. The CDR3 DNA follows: TGTGCCAGCAGCTTACGGGAGACAGGGAACTACGAGCAGTACTTC. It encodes CASSLRETGNYEQYF.

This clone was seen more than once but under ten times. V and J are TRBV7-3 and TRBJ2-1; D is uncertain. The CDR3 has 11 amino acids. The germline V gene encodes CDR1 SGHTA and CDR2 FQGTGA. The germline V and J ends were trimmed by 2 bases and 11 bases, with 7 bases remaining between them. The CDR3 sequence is CASSLGAQQFF. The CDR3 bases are TGTGCCAGCAGCTTAGGAGCCCAGCAGTTCTTC.

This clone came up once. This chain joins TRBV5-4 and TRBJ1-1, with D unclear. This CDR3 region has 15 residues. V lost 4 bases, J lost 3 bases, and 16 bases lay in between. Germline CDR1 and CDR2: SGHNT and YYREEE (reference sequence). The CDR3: CASSVAGYRDTEAFF. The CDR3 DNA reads TGTGCCAGCAGCGTAGCGGGCTATAGGGACACTGAAGCTTTCTTT.

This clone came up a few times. For the CDR3, the DNA is TGTGCCTGGAGTGCCGCCAGGGCGAATCAGCCCCAGCATTTT. This codes for CAWSAARANQPQHF. The chain combines TRBV30 with TRBJ1-5; TRBD1 might be the D (5 bases). CDR1 and CDR2 from the germline V gene are GTSNPN and SVGIG (reference sequence). The length of the CDR3 is 14 residues. V was shortened by 1 base and J by 4 bases, with 11 bases between the two germline ends.

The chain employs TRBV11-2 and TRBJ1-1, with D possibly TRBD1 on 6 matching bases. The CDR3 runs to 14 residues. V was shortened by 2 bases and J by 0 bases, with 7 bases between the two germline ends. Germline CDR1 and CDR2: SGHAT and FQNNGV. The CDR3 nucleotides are TGTGCCAGCAGCTTAAGACAGGTGAACACTGAAGCTTTCTTT. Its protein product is CASSLRQVNTEAFF.

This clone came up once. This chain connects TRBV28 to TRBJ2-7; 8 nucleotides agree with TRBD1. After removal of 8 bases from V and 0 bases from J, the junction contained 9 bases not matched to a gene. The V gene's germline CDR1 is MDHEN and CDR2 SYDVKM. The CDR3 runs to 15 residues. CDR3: CASRTTGTGSYEQYF. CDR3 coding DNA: TGTGCCAGCCGAACAACGGGGACAGGCTCCTACGAGCAGTACTTC.

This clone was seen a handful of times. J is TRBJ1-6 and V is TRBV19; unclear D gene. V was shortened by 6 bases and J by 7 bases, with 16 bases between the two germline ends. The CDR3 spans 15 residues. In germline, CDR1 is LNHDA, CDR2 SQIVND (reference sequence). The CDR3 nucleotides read TGTGCCAGTAGCCACGCGGGTAGGGCGAATTCACCCCTCCACTTT. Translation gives CASSHAGRANSPLHF.

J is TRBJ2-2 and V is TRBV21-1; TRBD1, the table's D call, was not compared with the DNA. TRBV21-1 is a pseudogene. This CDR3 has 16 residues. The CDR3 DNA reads TGTGCCAGCAGCAATCGTGGGGGCCTGAACACCGGGGAGCTGTTTTTT. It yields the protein CASSNRGGLNTGELFF.

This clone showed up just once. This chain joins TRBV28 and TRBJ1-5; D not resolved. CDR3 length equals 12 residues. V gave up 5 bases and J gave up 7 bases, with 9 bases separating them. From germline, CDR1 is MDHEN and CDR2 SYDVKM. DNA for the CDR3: TGTGCCAGCAGTCCCCCCCGGCAGCCCCAGCATTTT. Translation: CASSPPRQPQHF.